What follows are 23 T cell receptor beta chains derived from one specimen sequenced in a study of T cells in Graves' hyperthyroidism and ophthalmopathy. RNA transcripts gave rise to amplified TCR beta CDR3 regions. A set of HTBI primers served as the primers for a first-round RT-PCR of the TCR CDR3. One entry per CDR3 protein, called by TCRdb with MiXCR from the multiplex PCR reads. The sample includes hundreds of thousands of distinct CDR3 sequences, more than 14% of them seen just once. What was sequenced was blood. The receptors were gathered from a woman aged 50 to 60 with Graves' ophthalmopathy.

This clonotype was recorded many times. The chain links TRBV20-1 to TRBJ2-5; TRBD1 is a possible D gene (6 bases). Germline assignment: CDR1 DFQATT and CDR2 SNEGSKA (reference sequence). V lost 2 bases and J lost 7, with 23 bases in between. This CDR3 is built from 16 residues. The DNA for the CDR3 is TGCAGTGCTAGAAGAAGGGGGACGGCCAGGATGGGGACCCAGTACTTC. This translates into CSARRRGTARMGTQYF.

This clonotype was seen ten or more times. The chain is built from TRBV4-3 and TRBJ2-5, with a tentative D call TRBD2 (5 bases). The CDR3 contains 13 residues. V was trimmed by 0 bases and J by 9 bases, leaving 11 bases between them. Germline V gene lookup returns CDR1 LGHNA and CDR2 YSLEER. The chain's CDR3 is CASSQEGSRAQYF. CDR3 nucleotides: TGCGCCAGCAGCCAAGAGGGCTCGAGGGCCCAGTACTTC.

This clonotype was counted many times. The CDR3 nucleotides read TGTGCCAGCACCGTCCGGGGAGGGAATCAGCCCCAGCATTTT. It is translated as CASTVRGGNQPQHF. The rearrangement uses TRBV2 and TRBJ1-5; D is undetermined. V was trimmed by 7 bases and J by 4 bases, leaving 14 bases between them. From germline, CDR1 is SNHLY and CDR2 FYNNEI. The CDR3 length is 14 residues.

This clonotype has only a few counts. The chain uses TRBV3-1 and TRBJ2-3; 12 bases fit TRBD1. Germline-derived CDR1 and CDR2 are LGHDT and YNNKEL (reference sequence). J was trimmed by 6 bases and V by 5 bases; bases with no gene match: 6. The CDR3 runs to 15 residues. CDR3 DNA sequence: TGTGCCAGCAGCATTCGGGACAGGGGGCCCGATACGCAGTATTTT. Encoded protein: CASSIRDRGPDTQYF.

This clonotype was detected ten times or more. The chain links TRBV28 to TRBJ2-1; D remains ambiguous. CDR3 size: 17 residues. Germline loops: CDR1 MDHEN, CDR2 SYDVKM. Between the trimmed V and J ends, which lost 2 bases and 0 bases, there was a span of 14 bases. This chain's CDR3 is CASSLRLIWGSYNEQFF. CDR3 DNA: TGTGCCAGCAGTTTAAGGTTGATCTGGGGCTCCTACAATGAGCAGTTCTTC.

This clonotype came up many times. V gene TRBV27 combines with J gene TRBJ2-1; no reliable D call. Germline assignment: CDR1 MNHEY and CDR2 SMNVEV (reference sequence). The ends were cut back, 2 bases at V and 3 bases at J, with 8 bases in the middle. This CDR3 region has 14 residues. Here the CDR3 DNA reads TGTGCCAGCAGTTTAATTGGGGACTACAATGAGCAGTTCTTC. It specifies CASSLIGDYNEQFF.

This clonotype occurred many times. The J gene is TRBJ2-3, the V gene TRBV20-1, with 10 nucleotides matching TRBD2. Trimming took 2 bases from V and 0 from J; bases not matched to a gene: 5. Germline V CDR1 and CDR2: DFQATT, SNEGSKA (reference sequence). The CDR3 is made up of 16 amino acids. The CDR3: CSARLRLAGSTDTQYF. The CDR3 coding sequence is TGCAGTGCTAGACTCCGACTAGCGGGCAGCACAGATACGCAGTATTTT.

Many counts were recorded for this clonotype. The CDR3: CASSLLGAWTSGRRPDTQYF. Written as DNA, the CDR3 is TGTGCCAGCAGCTTATTGGGCGCCTGGACTAGCGGGAGACGCCCAGATACGCAGTATTTT. The rearrangement joins TRBV7-2 to TRBJ2-3, with 13 bases that match TRBD2. Germline assignment: CDR1 SGHTA and CDR2 FQGNSA. There are 20 residues in the CDR3. Unmatched junction bases numbered 15, after V lost 2 bases and J lost 4 bases.

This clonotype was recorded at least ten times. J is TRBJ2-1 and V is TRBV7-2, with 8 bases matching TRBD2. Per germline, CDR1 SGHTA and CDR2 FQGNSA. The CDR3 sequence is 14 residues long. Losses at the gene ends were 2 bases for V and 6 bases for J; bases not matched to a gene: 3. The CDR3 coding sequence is TGTGCCAGCAGCTTAATCGCGGGAGGCAATGAGCAGTTCTTC. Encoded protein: CASSLIAGGNEQFF.

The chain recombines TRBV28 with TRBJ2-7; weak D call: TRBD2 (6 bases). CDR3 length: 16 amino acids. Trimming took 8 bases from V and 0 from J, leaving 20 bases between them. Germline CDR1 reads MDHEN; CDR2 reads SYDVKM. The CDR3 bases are TGTGCCAGCTACCTAAGCCGGCGGGACCACTCCTACGAGCAGTACTTC. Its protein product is CASYLSRRDHSYEQYF.

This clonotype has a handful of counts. CDR3 protein: CASSQDGSSQETQYF. The CDR3 DNA sequence: TGCGCCAGCAGCCAAGATGGCAGTTCCCAAGAGACCCAGTACTTC. The chain joins TRBV4-1 to TRBJ2-5; the D is unclear. This CDR3 is 15 amino acids long. V was clipped by 0 bases and J by 1 base, with 9 bases between them. CDR1 is MGHRA and CDR2 is YSYEKL in the germline V gene.

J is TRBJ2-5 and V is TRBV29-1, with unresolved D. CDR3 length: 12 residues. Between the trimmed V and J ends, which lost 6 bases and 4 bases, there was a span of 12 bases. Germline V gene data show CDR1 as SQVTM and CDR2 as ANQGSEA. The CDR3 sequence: CSVARYGETQYF. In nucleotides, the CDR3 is TGCAGCGTGGCTAGATACGGAGAGACCCAGTACTTC.

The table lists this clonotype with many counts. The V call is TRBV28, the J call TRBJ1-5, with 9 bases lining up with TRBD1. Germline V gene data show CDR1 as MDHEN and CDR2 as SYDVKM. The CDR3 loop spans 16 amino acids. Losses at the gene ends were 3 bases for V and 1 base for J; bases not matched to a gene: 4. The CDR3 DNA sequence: TGTGCCAGCAGTTTTGGACAGGGGTACAGCAATCAGCCCCAGCATTTT. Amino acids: CASSFGQGYSNQPQHF.

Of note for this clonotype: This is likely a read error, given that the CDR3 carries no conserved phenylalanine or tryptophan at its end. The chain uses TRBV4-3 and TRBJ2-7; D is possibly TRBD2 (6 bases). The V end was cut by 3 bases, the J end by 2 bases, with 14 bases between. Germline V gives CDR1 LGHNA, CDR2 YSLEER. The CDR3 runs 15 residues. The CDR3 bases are TGCGCCAGCAGCCAGGATCGGGAGCCAACCTACGAGCAGTACCTC. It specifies CASSQDREPTYEQYL.

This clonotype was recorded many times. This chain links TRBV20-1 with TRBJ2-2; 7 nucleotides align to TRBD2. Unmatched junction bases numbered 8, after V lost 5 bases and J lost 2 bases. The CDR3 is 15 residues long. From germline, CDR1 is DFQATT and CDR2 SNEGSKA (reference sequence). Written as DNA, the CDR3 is TGCAGTGCTGGGGGACTACTTCTTAACACCGGGGAGCTGTTTTTT. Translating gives CSAGGLLLNTGELFF.

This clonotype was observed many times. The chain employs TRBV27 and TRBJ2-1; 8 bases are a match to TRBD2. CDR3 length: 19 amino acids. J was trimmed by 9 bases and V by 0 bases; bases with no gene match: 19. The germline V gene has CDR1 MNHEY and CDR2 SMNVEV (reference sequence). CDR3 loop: CASSLSPRILGGRSGEQFF. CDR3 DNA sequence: TGTGCCAGCAGTTTATCTCCACGTATACTAGGCGGGAGGTCGGGTGAGCAGTTCTTC.

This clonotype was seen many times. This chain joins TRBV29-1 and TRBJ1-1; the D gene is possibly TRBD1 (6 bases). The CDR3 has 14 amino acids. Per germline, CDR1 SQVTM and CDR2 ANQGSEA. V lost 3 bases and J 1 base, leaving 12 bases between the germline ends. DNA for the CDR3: TGCAGCGTTGACATTCAGGGGCCGAACACTGAAGCTTTCTTT. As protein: CSVDIQGPNTEAFF.

DNA for the CDR3: TGTGCCAGCAGCGTAGCTCGGGGGCCCCTCGAGGGCTACACCTTC. Translated: CASSVARGPLEGYTF. The rearrangement uses TRBV9 and TRBJ1-2; D is perhaps TRBD1 (6 bases). Germline loops: CDR1 SGDLS, CDR2 YYNGEE. The ends were cut back, 0 bases at V and 8 bases at J, with 17 bases in the middle. The CDR3 runs to 15 residues.

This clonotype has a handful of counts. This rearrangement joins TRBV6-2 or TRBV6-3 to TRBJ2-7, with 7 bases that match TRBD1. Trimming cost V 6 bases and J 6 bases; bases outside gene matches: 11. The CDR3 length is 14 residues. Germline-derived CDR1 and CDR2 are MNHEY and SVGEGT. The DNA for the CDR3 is TGTGCCAGCAGAAATCCGGGACAGACTTCCGAGCAGTACTTC. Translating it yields CASRNPGQTSEQYF.

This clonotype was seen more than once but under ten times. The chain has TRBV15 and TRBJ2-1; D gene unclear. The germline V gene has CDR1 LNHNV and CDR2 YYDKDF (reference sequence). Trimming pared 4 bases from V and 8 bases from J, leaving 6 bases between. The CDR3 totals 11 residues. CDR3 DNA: TGTGCCACCAGCAATATATATGAGCAGTTCTTC. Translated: CATSNIYEQFF.

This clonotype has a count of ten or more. This chain's CDR3 is CASSRPDRGYGYTF. The CDR3 DNA sequence: TGTGCCAGCAGCCGACCTGACAGGGGCTATGGCTACACCTTC. The rearrangement joins TRBV7-2 to TRBJ1-2; 8 bases are shared with TRBD1. Looked up from germline, CDR1 is SGHTA and CDR2 is FQGNSA. The CDR3 runs to 14 residues. The V segment lost 5 bases and the J segment 4 bases; nucleotides outside the gene matches: 6.

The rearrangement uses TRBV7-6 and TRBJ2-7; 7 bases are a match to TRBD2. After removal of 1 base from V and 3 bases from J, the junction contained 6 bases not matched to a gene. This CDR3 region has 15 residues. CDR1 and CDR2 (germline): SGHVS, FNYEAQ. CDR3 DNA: TGTGCCAGCAGCTTAGGGGCGGGAGTTCACTACGAGCAGTACTTC. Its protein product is CASSLGAGVHYEQYF.

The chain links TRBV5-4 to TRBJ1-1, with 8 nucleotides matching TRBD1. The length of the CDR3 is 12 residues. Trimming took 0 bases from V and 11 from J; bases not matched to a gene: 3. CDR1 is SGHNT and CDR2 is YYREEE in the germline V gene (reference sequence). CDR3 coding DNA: TGTGCCAGCAGCTTGGACAGGGGGTATGCTTTCTTT. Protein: CASSLDRGYAFF.